The 10 T cell receptor beta chains reported below all come from one sample, sequenced in a study of blood T cell repertoires in COVID-19. Assay used: immunoSEQ multiplex PCR; TCRdb lists only in-frame clones, some missing. The repertoire holds some 160,000 clones, about 77% seen once, with approximately 15% in the top ten. The specimen was peripheral blood. These receptors were obtained from an elderly woman with acute or convalescent COVID-19.

This sequence joins TRBV2 and TRBJ2-2, with 12 bases lining up with TRBD2. CDR3 length: 14 amino acids. Germline lookup yields CDR1 SNHLY and CDR2 FYNNEI. With V trimmed by 9 bases and J by 7 bases, 6 bases remained unmatched. The CDR3 sequence is CARSGTSGYGELFF. The DNA for the CDR3 is TGTGCCAGGTCCGGGACTAGCGGGTACGGGGAGCTGTTTTTT.

A few counts support this clone. The rearrangement links TRBV19 to TRBJ1-6; tentatively, D is TRBD1 (6 bases). Trimming removed 0 bases at V and 10 bases at J, with 10 bases between. Germline V gene sequence: CDR1 LNHDA, CDR2 SQIVND (reference sequence). The CDR3 has 14 residues. CDR3 residues: CASSIDMGASPLHF. The CDR3 nucleotides read TGTGCCAGTAGTATAGACATGGGGGCCTCACCCCTCCACTTT.

The chain uses TRBV28 and TRBJ1-2, with 9 bases lining up with TRBD1. CDR3 length: 18 amino acids. The germline CDR1 and CDR2 sequences are MDHEN and SYDVKM. With 3 bases clipped from V and 7 bases from J, the junction kept 18 bases outside the gene matches. The DNA for the CDR3 is TGTGCCAGCAGTTTGCCCGGGGGACTGGGACAGGGAATTGGTGGCTACACCTTC. Residues: CASSLPGGLGQGIGGYTF.

The genes are TRBV7-9 and TRBJ1-2; tentative D call: TRBD1 (6 bases). The CDR3 is 15 amino acids. V shed 2 bases and J shed 4 bases, with 14 bases lying between them. Germline CDR1 reads SEHNR; CDR2 reads FQNEAQ (reference sequence). The CDR3 here is CASSLNPTDSYGYTF. Written as DNA, the CDR3 is TGTGCCAGCAGCTTAAATCCAACGGACAGCTATGGCTACACCTTC. The whole variable domain, remainder taken from reference TRBV7-9 and TRBJ1-2, is DTGVSQNPRHKITKRGQNVTFRCDPISEHNRLYWYRQTLGQGPEFLTYFQNEAQLEKSRLLSDRFSAERPKGSFSTLEIQRTEQGDSAMYLCASSLNPTDSYGYTFGSGTRLTVV.

The CDR3 spells CASSRLPGGRQETQYF. The CDR3 coding sequence is TGTGCCAGCAGCCGATTGCCCGGGGGACGACAAGAGACCCAGTACTTC. The gene calls are TRBV11-2 and TRBJ2-5; a weak D match, TRBD2 (6 bases). V shed 5 bases and J shed 2 bases, with 18 bases lying between them. Germline CDR1 reads SGHAT; CDR2 reads FQNNGV. This CDR3 has 16 residues.

The chain joins TRBV28 to TRBJ1-5; D not certain. The CDR3 runs to 11 residues. V lost 5 bases and J 4 bases, leaving 3 bases between the germline ends. Germline CDR1 is MDHEN and CDR2 is SYDVKM. CDR3 residues: CASSQNQPQHF. The CDR3 DNA is TGTGCCAGCAGTCAAAATCAGCCCCAGCATTTT. Supplemented by reference TRBV28 and TRBJ1-5, the full variable domain reads DVKVTQSSRYLVKRTGEKVFLECVQDMDHENMFWYRQDPGLGLRLIYFSYDVKMKEKGDIPEGYSVSREKKERFSLILESASTNQTSMYLCASSQNQPQHFGDGTRLSIL.

This rearrangement joins TRBV9 to TRBJ1-1; D not resolved. CDR3 length: 13 amino acids. The germline V gene encodes CDR1 SGDLS and CDR2 YYNGEE. V was clipped by 0 bases and J by 3 bases, with 6 bases between them. CDR3 residues: CASSVVADTEAFF. For the CDR3, the DNA is TGTGCCAGCAGCGTAGTCGCAGACACTGAAGCTTTCTTT. The full variable domain, rest sourced from reference TRBV9 and TRBJ1-1, is DSGVTQTPKHLITATGQRVTLRCSPRSGDLSVYWYQQSLDQGLQFLIQYYNGEERAKGNILERFSAQQFPDLHSELNLSSLELGDSALYFCASSVVADTEAFFGQGTRLTVV.

The genes are TRBV6-5 and TRBJ1-1; 8 bases agree with TRBD1. This CDR3 is built from 13 residues. The V gene's germline CDR1 is MNHEY and CDR2 SVGAGI. The V and J ends lost 7 bases and 1 base, in that order; junction bases with no gene match: 2. The CDR3 DNA follows: TGTGCCAGCACAGACAGGGGGAACACTGAAGCTTTCTTT. The encoded protein is CASTDRGNTEAFF.

The chain carries TRBV5-8 and TRBJ1-5; 7 bases are shared with TRBD1. V was pared by 5 bases and J by 4 bases, with 6 bases of the junction left unmatched. The germline gives CDR1 SGHTS, CDR2 YDEGEE. The CDR3 length is 14 residues. The CDR3 here is CASSSGQTNQPQHF. The CDR3 bases are TGTGCCAGCAGTTCGGGACAGACAAATCAGCCCCAGCATTTT. The variable domain in full, completed from reference TRBV5-8 and TRBJ1-5, reads EAGVTQSPTHLIKTRGQQATLRCSPISGHTSVYWYQQALGLGLQFLLWYDEGEERNRGNFPPRFSGRQFPNYSSELNVNALELEDSALYLCASSSGQTNQPQHFGDGTRLSIL.

This sequence joins TRBV6-5 and TRBJ1-1, with TRBD1 matching 9 bases. The length of the CDR3 is 16 residues. The ends lost 0 bases at V and 2 bases at J; junction bases unmatched: 4. Germline V gene data show CDR1 as MNHEY and CDR2 as SVGAGI. Here the CDR3 reads CASSYSPGQGNTEAFF. CDR3 coding DNA: TGTGCCAGCAGTTACTCCCCGGGACAGGGCAACACTGAAGCTTTCTTT.